The sequence of this T cell receptor beta chain was determined in a study of blood T cell repertoires in COVID-19. Study summary: T cells, B-cell-depleted T cells, or PBMCs supplied cDNA or gDNA.

Individuals aged about 18 to 90 years were recruited from roughly 23 US areas. Cohort placement rested on clinical history that participants reported themselves. Under the authors' procedure: The authors estimated nucleated cell counts from reference gene primer amplification. Some clones are missing from TCRdb's copy, which holds only in-frame ones; the method was immunoSEQ multiplex PCR. V and J calls and clone size follow that table, whereas D and trimming were derived from the DNA. The sample lists roughly 330,000 clones; around 87% were seen once. The CDR3 totals 14 residues. Germline V CDR1 and CDR2: KGHDR, SFDVKD. The ends lost 5 bases at V and 8 bases at J; junction bases unmatched: 6.

The sequenced material came from PBMCs or T cells enriched from blood (not recorded which). The receptor comes from a woman aged 25 to 39 who had recovered from COVID-19. V usage is TRBV24-1 and J usage is TRBJ2-1; 9 nucleotides line up with TRBD2. The CDR3 bases are TGTGCCACCAGTGTAGCGGGGGCCTGGGATGAGCAGTTCTTC. Translation gives CATSVAGAWDEQFF.